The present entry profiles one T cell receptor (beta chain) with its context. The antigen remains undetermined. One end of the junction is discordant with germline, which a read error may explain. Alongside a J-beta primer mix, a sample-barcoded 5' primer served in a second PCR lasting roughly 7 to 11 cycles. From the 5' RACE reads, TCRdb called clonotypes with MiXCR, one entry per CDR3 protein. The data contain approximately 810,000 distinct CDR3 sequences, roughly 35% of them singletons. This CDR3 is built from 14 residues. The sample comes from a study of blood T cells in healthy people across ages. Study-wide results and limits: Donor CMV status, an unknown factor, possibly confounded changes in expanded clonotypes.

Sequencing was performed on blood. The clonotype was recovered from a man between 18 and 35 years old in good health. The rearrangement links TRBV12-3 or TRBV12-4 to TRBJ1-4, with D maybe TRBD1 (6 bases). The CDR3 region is CACSLVGGGEKLFF. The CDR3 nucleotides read TGTGCCTGCAGTTTAGTTGGGGGCGGCGAAAAACTGTTTTTT.